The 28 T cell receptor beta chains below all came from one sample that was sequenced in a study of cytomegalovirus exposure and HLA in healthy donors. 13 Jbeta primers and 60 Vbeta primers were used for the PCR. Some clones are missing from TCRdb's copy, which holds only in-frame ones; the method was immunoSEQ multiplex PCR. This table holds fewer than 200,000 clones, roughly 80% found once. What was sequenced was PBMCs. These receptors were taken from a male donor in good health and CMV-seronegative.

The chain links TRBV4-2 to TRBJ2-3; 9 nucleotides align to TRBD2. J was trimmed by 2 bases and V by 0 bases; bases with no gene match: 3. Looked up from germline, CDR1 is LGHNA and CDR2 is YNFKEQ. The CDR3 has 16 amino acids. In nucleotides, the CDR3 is TGTGCCAGCAGCCAAGATCCTAGCGGGGCCACAGATACGCAGTATTTT. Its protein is CASSQDPSGATDTQYF.

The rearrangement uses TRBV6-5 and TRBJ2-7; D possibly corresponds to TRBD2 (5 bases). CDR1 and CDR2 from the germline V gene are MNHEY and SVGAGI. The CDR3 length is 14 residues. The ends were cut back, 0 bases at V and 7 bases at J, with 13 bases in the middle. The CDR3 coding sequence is TGTGCCAGCAGTTACTCGTTGACGGGGAAAGAGCAGTACTTC. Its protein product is CASSYSLTGKEQYF.

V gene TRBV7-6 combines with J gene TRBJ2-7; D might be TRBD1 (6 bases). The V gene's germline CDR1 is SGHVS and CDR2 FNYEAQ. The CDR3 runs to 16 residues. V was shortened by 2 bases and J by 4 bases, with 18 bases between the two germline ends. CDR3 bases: TGTGCCAGCAGCTTACTCTCAGGGGCCACCCTATACGAGCAGTACTTC. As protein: CASSLLSGATLYEQYF.

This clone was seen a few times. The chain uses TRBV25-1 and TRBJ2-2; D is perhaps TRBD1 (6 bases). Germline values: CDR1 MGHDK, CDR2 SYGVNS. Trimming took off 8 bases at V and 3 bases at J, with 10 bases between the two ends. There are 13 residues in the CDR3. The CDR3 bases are TGTGCCAGCCAAAACAGGGACACCGGGGAGCTGTTTTTT. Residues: CASQNRDTGELFF.

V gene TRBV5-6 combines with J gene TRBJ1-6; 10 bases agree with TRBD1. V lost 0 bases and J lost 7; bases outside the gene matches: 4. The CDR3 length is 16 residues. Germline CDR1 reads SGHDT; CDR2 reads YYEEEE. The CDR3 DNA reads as TGTGCCAGCAGCTTGGGACAGGGGGCTGGGAATTCACCCCTCCACTTT. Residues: CASSLGQGAGNSPLHF.

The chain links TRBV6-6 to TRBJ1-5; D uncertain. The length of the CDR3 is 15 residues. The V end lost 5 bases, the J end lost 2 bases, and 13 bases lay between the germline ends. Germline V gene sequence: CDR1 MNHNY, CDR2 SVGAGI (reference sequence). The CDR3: CASSPLDRGNQPQHF. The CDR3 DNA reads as TGTGCCAGCAGTCCACTAGACCGTGGCAATCAGCCCCAGCATTTT.

CDR3 sequence reads: CASSPDPVAGGALKSPLHF. Here the CDR3 DNA reads TGCGCCAGCAGCCCGGACCCCGTTGCGGGGGGCGCGTTAAAATCACCCCTCCACTTT. The chain recombines TRBV5-1 with TRBJ1-6, with D perhaps matching TRBD1 (6 bases). V lost 4 bases to trimming and J lost 10 bases, with 30 bases between them. CDR1 and CDR2 from the germline V gene are SGHRS and YFSETQ. The CDR3 is made up of 19 amino acids.

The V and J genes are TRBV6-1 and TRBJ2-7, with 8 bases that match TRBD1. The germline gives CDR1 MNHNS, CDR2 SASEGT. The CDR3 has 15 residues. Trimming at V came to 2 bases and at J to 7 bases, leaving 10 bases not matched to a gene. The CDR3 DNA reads TGTGCCAGCAGTGAAAGCAGGGGGCCAGGGCGAGAGCAGTACTTC. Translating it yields CASSESRGPGREQYF.

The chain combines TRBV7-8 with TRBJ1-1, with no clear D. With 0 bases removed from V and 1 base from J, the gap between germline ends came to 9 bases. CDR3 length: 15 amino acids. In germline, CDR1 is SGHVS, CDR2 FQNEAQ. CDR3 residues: CASSLARSGNTEAFF. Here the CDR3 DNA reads TGTGCCAGCAGCTTAGCGCGATCGGGGAACACTGAAGCTTTCTTT.

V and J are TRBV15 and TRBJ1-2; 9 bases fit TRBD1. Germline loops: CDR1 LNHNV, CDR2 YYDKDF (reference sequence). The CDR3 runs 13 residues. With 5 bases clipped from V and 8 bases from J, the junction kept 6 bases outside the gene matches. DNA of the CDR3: TGTGCCACCAGCGGGGACAGGGTAACGGGCTACACCTTC. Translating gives CATSGDRVTGYTF.

The CDR3 loop is CASSRDFSGNTIYF. CDR3 nucleotide sequence: TGTGCCAGCAGCCGAGACTTCTCTGGAAACACCATATATTTT. J is TRBJ1-3 and V is TRBV7-9, with D unclear. Trimming removed 5 bases at V and 0 bases at J, with 8 bases between. Germline CDR1 reads SEHNR; CDR2 reads FQNEAQ (reference sequence). The CDR3 has 14 residues.

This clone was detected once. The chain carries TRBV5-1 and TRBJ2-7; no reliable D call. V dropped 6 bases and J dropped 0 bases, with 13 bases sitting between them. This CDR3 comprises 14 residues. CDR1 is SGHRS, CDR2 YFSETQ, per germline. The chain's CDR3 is CASKTQPSSYEQYF. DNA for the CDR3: TGCGCCAGCAAAACACAACCAAGCTCCTACGAGCAGTACTTC.

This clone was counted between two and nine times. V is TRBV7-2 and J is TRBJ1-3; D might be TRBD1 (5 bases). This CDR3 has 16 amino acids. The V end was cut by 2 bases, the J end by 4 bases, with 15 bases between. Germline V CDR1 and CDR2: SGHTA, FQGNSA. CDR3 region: CASSLWVGGGGNTIYF. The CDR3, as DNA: TGTGCCAGCAGCTTATGGGTTGGGGGGGGAGGAAACACCATATATTTT.

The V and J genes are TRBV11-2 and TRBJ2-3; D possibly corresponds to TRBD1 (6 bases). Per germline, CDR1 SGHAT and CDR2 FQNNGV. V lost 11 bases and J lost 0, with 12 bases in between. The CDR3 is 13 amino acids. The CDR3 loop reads CAGNRASTDTQYF. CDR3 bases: TGTGCCGGTAACAGGGCTAGCACAGATACGCAGTATTTT.

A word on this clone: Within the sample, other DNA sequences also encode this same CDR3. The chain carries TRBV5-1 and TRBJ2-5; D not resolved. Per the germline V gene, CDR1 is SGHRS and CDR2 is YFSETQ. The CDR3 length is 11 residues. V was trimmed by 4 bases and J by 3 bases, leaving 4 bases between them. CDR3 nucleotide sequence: TGCGCCAGCAGCCGAGAAGAGACCCAGTACTTC. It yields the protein CASSREETQYF.

CDR3 region: CASSGQGDTEAFF. DNA for the CDR3: TGTGCCAGCAGCGGACAGGGTGACACTGAAGCTTTCTTT. The chain is built from TRBV7-9 and TRBJ1-1, with 8 bases matching TRBD1. Germline CDR1 is SEHNR and CDR2 is FQNEAQ (reference sequence). The CDR3 is 13 residues long. J lost 3 bases, V lost 5 bases, and 2 bases had no gene match. Full variable domain (outside the CDR3, taken from reference TRBV7-9 and TRBJ1-1): DTGVSQNPRHKITKRGQNVTFRCDPISEHNRLYWYRQTLGQGPEFLTYFQNEAQLEKSRLLSDRFSAERPKGSFSTLEIQRTEQGDSAMYLCASSGQGDTEAFFGQGTRLTVV.

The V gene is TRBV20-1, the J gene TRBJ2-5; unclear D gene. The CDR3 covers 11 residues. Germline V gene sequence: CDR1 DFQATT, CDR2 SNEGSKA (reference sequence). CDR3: CTAGHQETQYF. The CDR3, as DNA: TGCACCGCTGGGCATCAAGAGACCCAGTACTTC.

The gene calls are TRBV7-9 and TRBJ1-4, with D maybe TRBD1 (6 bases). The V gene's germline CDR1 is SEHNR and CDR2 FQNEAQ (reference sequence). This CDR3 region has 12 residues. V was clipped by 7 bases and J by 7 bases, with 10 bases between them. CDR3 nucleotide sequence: TGTGCCAGCACCGGACAGTTTGAAAAACTGTTTTTT. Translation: CASTGQFEKLFF.

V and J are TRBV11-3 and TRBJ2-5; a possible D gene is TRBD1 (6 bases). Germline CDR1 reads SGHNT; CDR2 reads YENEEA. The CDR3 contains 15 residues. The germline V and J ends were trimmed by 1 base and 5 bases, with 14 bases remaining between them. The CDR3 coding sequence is TGTGCCAGCAGCTTAGGGGTCAGGGGAATGGAGACCCAGTACTTC. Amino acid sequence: CASSLGVRGMETQYF.

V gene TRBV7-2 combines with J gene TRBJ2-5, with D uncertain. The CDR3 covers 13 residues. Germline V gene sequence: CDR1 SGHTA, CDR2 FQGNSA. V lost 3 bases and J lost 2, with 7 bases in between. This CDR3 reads CASSFTRQETQYF. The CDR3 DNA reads TGTGCCAGCAGCTTCACTCGTCAAGAGACCCAGTACTTC.

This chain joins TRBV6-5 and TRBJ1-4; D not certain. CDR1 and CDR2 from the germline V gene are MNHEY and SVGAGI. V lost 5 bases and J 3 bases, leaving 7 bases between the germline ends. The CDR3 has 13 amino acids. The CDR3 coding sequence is TGTGCCAGCAGTCGGGAACCTAATGAAAAACTGTTTTTT. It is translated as CASSREPNEKLFF.

CDR3 protein: CASISTGRIGQPQHF. The DNA for the CDR3 is TGTGCCAGTATCTCGACAGGGCGGATTGGTCAGCCCCAGCATTTT. The chain employs TRBV19 and TRBJ1-5, with 7 nucleotides matching TRBD1. V was pared by 7 bases and J by 6 bases, with 12 bases of the junction left unmatched. Germline V gene lookup returns CDR1 LNHDA and CDR2 SQIVND (reference sequence). The CDR3 loop spans 15 amino acids.

For the CDR3, the DNA is TGTGCCAGCAGTGAAATTTCTGGGGGGGCCGAAAATGAGCAGTTCTTC. Its protein product is CASSEISGGAENEQFF. The chain uses TRBV25-1 and TRBJ2-1, with D perhaps matching TRBD2 (7 bases). Germline CDR1 is MGHDK and CDR2 is SYGVNS. V gave up 2 bases and J gave up 7 bases, with 18 bases separating them. The CDR3 spans 16 residues.

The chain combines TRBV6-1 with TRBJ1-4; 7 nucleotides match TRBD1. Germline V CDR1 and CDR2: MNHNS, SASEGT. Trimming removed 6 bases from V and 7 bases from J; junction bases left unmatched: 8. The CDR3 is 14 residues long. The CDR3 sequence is CASRYRGDSEKLFF. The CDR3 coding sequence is TGTGCCAGCAGGTACAGGGGAGATAGTGAAAAACTGTTTTTT.

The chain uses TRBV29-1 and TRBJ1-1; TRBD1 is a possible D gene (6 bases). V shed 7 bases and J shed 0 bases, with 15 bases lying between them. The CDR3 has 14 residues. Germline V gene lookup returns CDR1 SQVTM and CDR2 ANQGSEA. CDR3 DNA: TGCAGCGCCCGGGTGCAGGGGATGAACACTGAAGCTTTCTTT. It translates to CSARVQGMNTEAFF.

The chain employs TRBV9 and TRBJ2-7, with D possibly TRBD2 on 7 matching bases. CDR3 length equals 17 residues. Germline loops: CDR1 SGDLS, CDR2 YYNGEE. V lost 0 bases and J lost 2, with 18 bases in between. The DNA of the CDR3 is TGTGCCAGCAGCGTAGAGTCGGGGGGCGGAAGCCCCTACGAGCAGTACTTC. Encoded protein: CASSVESGGGSPYEQYF. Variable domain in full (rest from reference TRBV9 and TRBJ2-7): DSGVTQTPKHLITATGQRVTLRCSPRSGDLSVYWYQQSLDQGLQFLIQYYNGEERAKGNILERFSAQQFPDLHSELNLSSLELGDSALYFCASSVESGGGSPYEQYFGPGTRLTVT.

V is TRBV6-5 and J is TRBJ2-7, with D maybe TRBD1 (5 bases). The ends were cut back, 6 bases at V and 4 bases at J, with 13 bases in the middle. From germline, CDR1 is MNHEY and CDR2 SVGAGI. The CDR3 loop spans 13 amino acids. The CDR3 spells CASSLDIQYEQYF. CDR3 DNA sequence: TGTGCCAGCAGCCTGGACATTCAATACGAGCAGTACTTC.

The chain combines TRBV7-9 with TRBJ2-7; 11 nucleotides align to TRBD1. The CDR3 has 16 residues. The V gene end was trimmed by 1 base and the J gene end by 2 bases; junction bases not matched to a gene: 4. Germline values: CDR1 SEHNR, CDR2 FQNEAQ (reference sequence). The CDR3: CASSLEPGQGAYEQYF. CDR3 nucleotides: TGTGCCAGCAGCTTAGAGCCGGGACAGGGGGCCTACGAGCAGTACTTC.